These T cell receptor beta chains were read from a single sample in a study of tumor and adjacent non-tumor tissue in lung cancer. A single record per CDR3 protein comes from TCRdb applying MiXCR to the multiplex PCR reads. The table lists over 60,000 distinct CDR3 sequences, roughly 80% of them singletons. The sequencing sample was made of lung tumor tissue. All receptors derive from a woman between 50 and 59 years old with non-small cell lung cancer. CDR3s leave out the opening cysteine and the closing phenylalanine or tryptophan.

>TRBJ2-5|TRBV20-1
SAHGRGYQETQY
>TRBJ2-5|TRBV20-1
SATKLRGSCETQY
>TRBJ2-7|TRBV20-1
SATPENRGPHSYEQY
>TRBJ2-3|TRBV6-6
ASRYSLATIDTQY
>TRBJ2-1|TRBV29-1
SVGIGSGQL
>TRBJ2-7|TRBV20-1
SPRDLRDDSYGQY
>TRBJ2-2|TRBV4-3
ASSQQWTGQLTGELF
>TRBJ2-1|TRBV11-1
ASSLGWESYNEQL
>TRBJ1-5|TRBV20-1
CARQGTPGQPQH
>TRBJ2-1|TRBV20-1
SARDGVAPSSFNEQF
>TRBJ2-2|TRBV6-5
ASRPRDHRELF
>TRBJ2-1|TRBV6-6
ASSYSTEIGV
>TRBJ2-7|TRBV4-1
ASIQDRYYEQY
>TRBJ1-6|TRBV28
ASILLAGVNSPLH
>TRBJ1-1|TRBV20-1
SARDSGRQGLKTEAF
>-|TRBV6-5
ANRRTPHSNRPQY
>TRBJ2-7|TRBV20-1
SARIAVGTYEQY
>TRBJ2-7|TRBV10-3
ATQPGLATGEQY
>TRBJ1-3|TRBV20-1
SARVERGVEGNTIY
>TRBJ2-3|TRBV11-1
ASRWTGMNTRY
>TRBJ2-7|TRBV7-2
ASSYLAGGPYERY
>TRBJ2-1|TRBV5-4
AGSHIGTGCEQF